This TCR beta chain stems from a study of shared clonotypes between healthy human individuals (dated by TCRdb to between 2020 and 2021). Concerning the study at large: The cohort included a few men and two women between 18 and 49 years of age. Per donor, three plates each were used for CD4 naive and CD4 memory, two for CD8 naive, and one for CD8 memory. To estimate repertoire size and how much clonotypes are shared between individuals, the study performed deep sequencing of blood TCR repertoires from roughly five healthy adults. Libraries were prepared and TCR repertoires were sequenced by different laboratories using diverse techniques, in order to increase sequencing depth and limit assay-specific biases. Between about 0.94 and 8.9 billion PBMCs per donor were obtained by leukapheresis.

The donors were healthy, HIV-negative adults who had no recently reported acute infections or vaccinations. Every donor was a Caucasian adult living in Nashville, Tennessee, USA. CD4+ T cells were enriched through magnetic negative selection, after which naive cells were positively selected on CD45RA and the remaining negative fraction served as the memory subset. Blood was collected by leukapheresis, and PBMCs were isolated by Ficoll-Histopaque density gradient centrifugation and then cryopreserved in liquid nitrogen vapor phase. Purity and quantity of every magnetically sorted T cell population were checked by analytical flow cytometry. From each sorted fraction, genomic DNA was isolated and quantified by UV absorbance on a Nanodrop 2000c. This clone was detected only a few times. It lacks a known antigen. It has no much larger one-base neighbor in the sample; base qualities were not kept. TCR CDR3 regions were amplified from genomic DNA by multiplex PCR using the deep immunoSEQ assay. Extracted genomic DNA from each cell subset was spread evenly across all wells of several immunoSEQ 96-well plates, with each plate serving as a replicate. For sorted subsets, roughly 200 ng of genomic DNA, equivalent to 25,000 to 30,000 T cell genomes, went into each replicate PCR. Purified libraries were quantified with a Qubit 3.0 fluorometer, sized on a Bioanalyzer 2100, and re-quantified with the KAPA Library Quantification kit. Every immunoSEQ 96-well plate was sequenced on a separate single-read 150-cycle Illumina NextSeq 550 flow cell. The study's own analysis went as follows. The immunoSEQ output contained only junctional sequences without quality scores, so filtering could not match that applied to full-length reads. Sequences were annotated with PyIR, a Python wrapper for IgBLAST v1.9, using IMGT germline references to assign V/J genes and CDR3. Reads were filtered out if the reads had weak V/J assignments (E-value above 1e-6), no CDR3, stop codons, out-of-frame junctions, or ambiguous translated residues. V3J clonotypes were defined as sequences sharing the same inferred V gene, J gene, and CDR3 amino acid sequence. The percentage overlap between two repertoires was calculated by dividing the number of shared unique clonotypes by the size of the smaller repertoire. Three approaches were used to assess repertoire richness: RTK rarefaction, the Chao1 estimator, and Recon v2.1 estimates of unobserved clonotypes. Generation probabilities for all TCRbeta clonotypes obtained by the gDNA method from a handful of donors were computed using OLGA. TCRdb obtained this table from immuneACCESS and retained in-frame rearrangements with V and J assigned. These tables miss some clones; where compared with another copy, unresolved V genes account for less than half of the shortfall, and the remainder is unexplained. V, J and clone size derive from that table, while D and trimming were established from the DNA sequence. In all, the sample holds 550,000 to 850,000 clones, and approximately 74% of those were seen once. The ten largest clones take up approximately 1.8% of the sample.

Study-level results and caveats: Sharing across a few donors was observed for about 5% of naive CD4, over 3% of naive CD8, 2.3% of memory CD4, and about 0.4% of memory CD8 clonotypes. Rarefaction of sorted-subset datasets indicated incomplete sequencing despite the large sequencing depth. Naive subsets generally had larger estimated clonotype richness than memory subsets. Pairwise subsampling indicated that sequencing depth was expected to affect the degree of clonotype sharing among donors. Higher generation probabilities were observed for clonotypes shared by all four sorted-subset donors than for non-shared clonotypes. Only blood was sampled, and tissue TCR repertoires likely differ from those in blood. Because the study included only a small number of donors, the genetic and exposure-history diversity represented was limited.

According to the germline V gene (reference sequence), CDR1 reads MNHEY and CDR2 reads SMNVEV. V loses 6 bases, J loses 6 bases, and the germline ends lie 12 bases apart. The cysteine opens and the phenylalanine closes a CDR3 of 13 amino acids. The CDR3 DNA has 39 bases and is translated from base 1. The V and J segments used are TRBV27 and TRBJ2-1, with a weak D call of TRBD1 (6 bases match). The source is a woman under 40 in good health. Sequenced: memory CD4+ T cells sorted from blood. What this sample's cell subset or site label stands for: CD45RA-negative fraction. The CDR3 here reads CASRIGQTNEQFF. In nucleotide form, the sequence is TGTGCCAGCAGGATAGGACAGACCAATGAGCAGTTCTTC.